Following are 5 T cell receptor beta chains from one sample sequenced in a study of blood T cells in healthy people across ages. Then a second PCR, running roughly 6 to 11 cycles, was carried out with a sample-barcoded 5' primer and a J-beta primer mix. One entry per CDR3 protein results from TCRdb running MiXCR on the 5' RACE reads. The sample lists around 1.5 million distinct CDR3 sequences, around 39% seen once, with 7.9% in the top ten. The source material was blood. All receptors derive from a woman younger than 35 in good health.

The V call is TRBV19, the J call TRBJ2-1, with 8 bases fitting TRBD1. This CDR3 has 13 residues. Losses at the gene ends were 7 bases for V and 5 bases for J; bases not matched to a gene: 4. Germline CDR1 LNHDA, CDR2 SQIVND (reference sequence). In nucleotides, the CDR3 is TGTGCCAGTAACAGGGGGGACAACAATGAGCAGTTCTTC. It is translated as CASNRGDNNEQFF.

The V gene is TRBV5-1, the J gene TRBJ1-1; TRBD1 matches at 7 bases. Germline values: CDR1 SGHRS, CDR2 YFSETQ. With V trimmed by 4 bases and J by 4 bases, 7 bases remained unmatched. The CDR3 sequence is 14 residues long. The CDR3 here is CASSGRQGFTEAFF. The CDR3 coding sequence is TGCGCCAGCAGCGGCCGACAGGGATTCACTGAAGCTTTCTTT.

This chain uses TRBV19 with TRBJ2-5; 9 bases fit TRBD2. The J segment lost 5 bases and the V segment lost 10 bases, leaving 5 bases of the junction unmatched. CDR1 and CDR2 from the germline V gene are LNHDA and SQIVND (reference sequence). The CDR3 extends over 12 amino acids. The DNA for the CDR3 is TGTGCCACAAATAGCGGGGGTGAGACCCAGTACTTC. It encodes CATNSGGETQYF.

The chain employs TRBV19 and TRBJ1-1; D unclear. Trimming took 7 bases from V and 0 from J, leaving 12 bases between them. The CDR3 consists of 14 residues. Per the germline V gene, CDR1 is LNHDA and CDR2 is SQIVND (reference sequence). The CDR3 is CASISQRVNTEAFF. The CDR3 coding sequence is TGTGCCAGTATCTCGCAACGGGTGAACACTGAAGCTTTCTTT.

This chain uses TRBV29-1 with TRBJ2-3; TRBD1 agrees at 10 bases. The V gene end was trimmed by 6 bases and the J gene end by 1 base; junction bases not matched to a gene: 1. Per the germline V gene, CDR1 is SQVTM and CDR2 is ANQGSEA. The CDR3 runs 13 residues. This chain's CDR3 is CSVGQGGTDTQYF. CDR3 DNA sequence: TGCAGCGTCGGACAGGGGGGCACAGATACGCAGTATTTT.